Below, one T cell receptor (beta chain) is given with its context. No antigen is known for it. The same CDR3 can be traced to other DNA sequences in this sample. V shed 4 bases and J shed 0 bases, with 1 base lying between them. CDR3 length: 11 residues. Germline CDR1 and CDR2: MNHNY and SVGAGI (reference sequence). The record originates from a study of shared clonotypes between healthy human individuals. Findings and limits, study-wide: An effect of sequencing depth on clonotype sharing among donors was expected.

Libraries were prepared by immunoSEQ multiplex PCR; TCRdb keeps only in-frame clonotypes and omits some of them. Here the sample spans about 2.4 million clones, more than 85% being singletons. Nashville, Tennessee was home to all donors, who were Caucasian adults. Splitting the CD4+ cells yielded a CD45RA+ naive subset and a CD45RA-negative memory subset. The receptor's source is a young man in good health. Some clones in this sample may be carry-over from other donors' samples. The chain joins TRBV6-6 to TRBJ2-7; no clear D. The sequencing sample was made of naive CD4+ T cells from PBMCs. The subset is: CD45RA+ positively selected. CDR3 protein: CASSFSYEQYF. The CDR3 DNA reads TGTGCCAGCAGTTTCTCCTACGAGCAGTACTTC.